Listed below are T cell receptor beta chains from one sample, sequenced in a study of cytomegalovirus exposure and HLA in healthy donors. Sequencing was performed with immunoSEQ multiplex PCR; in TCRdb, only in-frame clones are kept and a portion is missing. The sample lists under 300,000 clones; nearly 90% were seen once. The sequencing input was PBMCs. The receptor source for this set is a woman between 18 and 29 years old in good health and CMV-seronegative. The CDR3 runs from the conserved cysteine through the conserved F or W. The D gene is left open where the match is weak. The listing skips clone size in some rows; elsewhere it reads once, few, many or a size class.

>.|TRBV7-9|TRBJ1-4|TRBD1
TGTGCCAGCAGCTCAGGGACAGTTTCAAATGAAAAACTGTTTTTT
CASSSGTVSNEKLFF
>once|TRBV10-1|TRBJ2-1|TRBD1
TGCGCCAGCAGTGAGTCAGGGACAGGGGGAGGGGAGCAGTTCTTC
CASSESGTGGGEQFF
>.|TRBV6-5|TRBJ1-2|TRBD1
TGTGCCAGCAGTTACTGGAAGACAGGGGAAAATGGCTACACCTTC
CASSYWKTGENGYTF
>.|TRBV2|TRBJ2-3|TRBD2
TGTGCCAGCGGCGGACTAGCGGGGGGCACAGATACGCAGTATTTT
CASGGLAGGTDTQYF
>few|TRBV9|TRBJ1-6|TRBD1
TGTGCCAGCAGCGGAGGGACAGGGAACAATTCACCCCTCCACTTT
CASSGGTGNNSPLHF
>.|TRBV27|TRBJ1-1|TRBD1
TGTGCCAGCAGTTTATCGCTCGGGACAGGGGGCGTGGGGCGAGCTTTCTTT
CASSLSLGTGGVGRAFF
>.|TRBV7-3|TRBJ2-1|TRBD2
TGTGCCAGCAGCTTAGCGGGGGGAAACAATGAGCAGTTCTTC
CASSLAGGNNEQFF
>.|TRBV7-2|TRBJ2-5|.
TGTGCCAGCAGCTCCCAGGGGCAAGAGACCCAGTACTTC
CASSSQGQETQYF
>.|TRBV5-1|TRBJ2-1|.
TGCGCCAGCAGCTTGGGGGGCTCATCCTACAATGAGCAGTTCTTC
CASSLGGSSYNEQFF
>.|TRBV5-5|TRBJ1-2|.
TGTGCCAGCAGCTTGGCGGGGGGGAGGCTAAACTATGGCTACACCTTC
CASSLAGGRLNYGYTF
>.|TRBV10-3|TRBJ2-2|.
TGTGCCATCTCAAGTGAGGACAGAGACACCGGGGAGCTGTTTTTT
CAISSEDRDTGELFF
>.|TRBV5-6|TRBJ1-5|.
TGTGCCAGCAGCTTCAGGGAGGCGAATCAGCCCCAGCATTTT
CASSFREANQPQHF
>.|TRBV5-6|TRBJ1-3|TRBD1
TGTGCCAGCAGCTTGGTGGACCAGGGGGACGCTGGAAACACCATATATTTT
CASSLVDQGDAGNTIYF
>.|TRBV5-4|TRBJ2-3|TRBD2
TGTGCCAGCGGGATAGCGGGGCCCACAGATACGCAGTATTTT
CASGIAGPTDTQYF
>.|TRBV5-6|TRBJ1-2|.
TGTGCCAGCAGCCAAAAGCCGGGAACCTCTGGTGAAGGCTACACCTTC
CASSQKPGTSGEGYTF
>.|TRBV7-9|TRBJ2-1|.
TGTGCCAGCAGCCGATCTACCAATGAGCAGTTCTTC
CASSRSTNEQFF